This T cell receptor (beta chain) was identified during a study of T cell responses to AZD1222 COVID-19 vaccine. Regarding the study as a whole: Possibly, clonal diversity was underestimated; donors were largely white British and included more females. Two doses of AZD1222 preceded a rise in Spike-specific TCR breadth and depth. No repertoire was sampled before or during the peak T cell response, only after it.

Germline loops: CDR1 SNHLY, CDR2 FYNNEI. Trimming took off 5 bases at V and 6 bases at J, with 17 bases between the two ends. This CDR3 spans 14 amino acids. The repertoire was sequenced with immunoSEQ multiplex PCR; TCRdb's copy has only in-frame clones and lacks some. The sample holds over 85,000 clones, over 85% seen once. Doses given second, at about 4 or about 12 weeks, were pooled. Remarks on this clone: Its antigen is still unknown.

The clonotype originates from an adult who received the AZD1222 COVID-19 vaccine. Sequences were derived from peripheral blood, sampled 28 days after the second AZD1222 dose. The rearrangement links TRBV2 to TRBJ2-7; D gene uncertain. CDR3 region: CASSQSPTTGEQYF. CDR3 coding DNA: TGTGCCAGCAGTCAGAGTCCGACGACGGGCGAGCAGTACTTC.